This record looks at one T cell receptor beta chain sequence and its context. Its target is not known. Per germline, CDR1 MGHRA and CDR2 YSYEKL. The CDR3 is made up of 14 amino acids. The V end lost 4 bases, the J end lost 5 bases, and 12 bases lay between the germline ends. The data were taken from a study of shared clonotypes between healthy human individuals. Study results and limitations: Represented diversity, genetic and exposure-history alike, was limited by few donors.

Here immunoSEQ multiplex PCR was the method, and the copy in TCRdb shows in-frame clones only, minus some. The sample shows some 2.4 million clones, 93% of them seen only once. The TCR originated in a man aged 18 to 35 in good health. Some clones in this sample may be carry-over from other donors' samples. The material sequenced was naive CD4+ T cells from PBMCs. Subset specified: CD45RA+ positively selected. The J gene is TRBJ1-5, the V gene TRBV4-1; TRBD1 is a possible D gene (6 bases). In DNA form, the CDR3 reads TGCGCCAGCAGCCCCCGGGACATCGATCAGCCCCAGCATTTT. Translated, it gives CASSPRDIDQPQHF.